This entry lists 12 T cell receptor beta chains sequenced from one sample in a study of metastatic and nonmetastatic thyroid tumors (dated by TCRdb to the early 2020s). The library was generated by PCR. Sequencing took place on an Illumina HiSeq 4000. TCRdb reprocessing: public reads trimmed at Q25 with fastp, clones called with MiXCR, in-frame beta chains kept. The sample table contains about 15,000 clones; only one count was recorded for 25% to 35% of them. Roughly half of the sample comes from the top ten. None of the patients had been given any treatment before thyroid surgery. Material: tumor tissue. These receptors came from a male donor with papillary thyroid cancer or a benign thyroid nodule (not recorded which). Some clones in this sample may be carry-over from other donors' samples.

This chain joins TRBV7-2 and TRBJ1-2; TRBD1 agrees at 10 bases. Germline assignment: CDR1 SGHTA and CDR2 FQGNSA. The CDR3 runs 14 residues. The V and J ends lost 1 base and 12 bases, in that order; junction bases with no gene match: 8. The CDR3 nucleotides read TGTGCCAGCAGCTTAGGTTCGGGACAGGGGAACCACACCTTC. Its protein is CASSLGSGQGNHTF.

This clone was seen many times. The CDR3 DNA sequence: TGCGCCAGCAGCTTGAGGGGGGGCACAGATACGCAGTATTTT. Translation gives CASSLRGGTDTQYF. The gene calls are TRBV5-1 and TRBJ2-3; possibly TRBD1 or TRBD2 for D (6 bases each). Germline CDR1 and CDR2: SGHRS and YFSETQ. CDR3 length equals 14 residues. V dropped 1 base and J dropped 1 base, with 7 bases sitting between them.

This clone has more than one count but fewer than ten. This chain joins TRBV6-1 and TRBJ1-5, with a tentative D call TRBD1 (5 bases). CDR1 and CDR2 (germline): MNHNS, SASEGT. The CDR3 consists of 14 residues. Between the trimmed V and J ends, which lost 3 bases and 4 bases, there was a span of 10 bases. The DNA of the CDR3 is TGTGCCAGCAGTGATGGGGACGGGAATCAGCCCCAGCATTTT. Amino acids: CASSDGDGNQPQHF.

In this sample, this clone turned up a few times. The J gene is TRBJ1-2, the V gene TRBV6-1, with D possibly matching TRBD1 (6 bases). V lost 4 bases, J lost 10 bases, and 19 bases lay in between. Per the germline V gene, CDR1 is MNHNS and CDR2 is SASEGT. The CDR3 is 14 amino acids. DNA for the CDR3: TGTGCCAGCAGTGGATGGACAGTGGGCGCAGTCTACACCTTC. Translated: CASSGWTVGAVYTF.

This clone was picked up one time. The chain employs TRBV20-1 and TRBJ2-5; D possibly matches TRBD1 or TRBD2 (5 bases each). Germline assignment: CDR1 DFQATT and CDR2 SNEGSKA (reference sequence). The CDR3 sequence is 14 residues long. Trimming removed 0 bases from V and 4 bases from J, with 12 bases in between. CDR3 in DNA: TGCAGTGCTAGAGAGGGGACGGCATTAGAGACCCAGTACTTC. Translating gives CSAREGTALETQYF.

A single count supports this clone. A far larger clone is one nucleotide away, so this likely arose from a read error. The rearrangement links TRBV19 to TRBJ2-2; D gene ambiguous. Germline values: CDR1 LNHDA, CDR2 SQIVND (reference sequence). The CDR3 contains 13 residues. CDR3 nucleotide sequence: TGTGCCAGAAGTATAAGGAGCACCGGGGAGCTGTTTTTT. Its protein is CARSIRSTGELFF.

CDR3 region: CSARGQSNEKLFF. In DNA form, the CDR3 reads TGCAGTGCCAGGGGACAGTCGAATGAAAAACTGTTTTTT. The chain uses TRBV20-1 and TRBJ1-4, with 7 bases matching TRBD1. Trimming cost V 6 bases and J 5 bases; bases outside gene matches: 6. The germline CDR1 and CDR2 sequences are DFQATT and SNEGSKA (reference sequence). The CDR3 totals 13 residues.

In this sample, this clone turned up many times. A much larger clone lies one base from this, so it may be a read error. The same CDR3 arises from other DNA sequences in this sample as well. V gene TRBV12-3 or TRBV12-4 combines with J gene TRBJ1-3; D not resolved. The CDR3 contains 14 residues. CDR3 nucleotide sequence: TGTGCCAGCAGTTTAGCCCACTCTGGAACCACCATATATTTT. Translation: CASSLAHSGTTIYF.

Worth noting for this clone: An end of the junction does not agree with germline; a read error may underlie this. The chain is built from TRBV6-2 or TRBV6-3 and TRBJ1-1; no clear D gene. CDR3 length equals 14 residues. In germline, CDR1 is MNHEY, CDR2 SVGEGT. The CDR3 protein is CASSQPGPNTAAFF. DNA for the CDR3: TGTGCCAGCAGTCAACCGGGCCCTAACACTGCAGCTTTCTTT.

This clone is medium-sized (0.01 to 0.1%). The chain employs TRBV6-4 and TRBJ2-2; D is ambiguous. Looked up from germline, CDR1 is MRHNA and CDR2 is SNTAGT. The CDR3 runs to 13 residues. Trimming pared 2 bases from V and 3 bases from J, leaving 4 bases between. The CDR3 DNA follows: TGTGCCAGCAGTGACAGGGACACCGGGGAGCTGTTTTTT. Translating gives CASSDRDTGELFF.

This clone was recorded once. The CDR3 bases are TGCAGTGCTCCGGGACAGGTGCACAATGAGCAGTTCTTC. Translated: CSAPGQVHNEQFF. The chain links TRBV20-1 to TRBJ2-1; 8 nucleotides line up with TRBD1. The junction had 5 bases not matched to a gene; V was cut back by 5 bases and J by 5 bases. Germline V CDR1 and CDR2: DFQATT, SNEGSKA (reference sequence). There are 13 residues in the CDR3.

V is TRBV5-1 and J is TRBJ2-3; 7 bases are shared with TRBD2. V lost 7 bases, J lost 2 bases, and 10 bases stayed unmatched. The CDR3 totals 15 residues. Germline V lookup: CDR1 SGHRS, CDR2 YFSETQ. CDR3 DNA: TGCGCCAGCGGAGACAACGGGAGGTCCACAGATACGCAGTATTTT. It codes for CASGDNGRSTDTQYF.